These T cell receptor beta chains were read from a single sample in a study of cytomegalovirus exposure and HLA in healthy donors. Measured with immunoSEQ multiplex PCR; TCRdb has only the in-frame clones, and not every one. Among more than 85,000 clones listed, roughly 70% were seen once. The specimen was PBMCs. The receptors were sampled from a woman under 30 in good health and CMV-seropositive. The CDR3 runs from the conserved cysteine through the conserved F or W. The D gene is left open where the match is weak. Expanded clones are given a class, and other clones once, few, many or no size at all.

j_call d_call clone_size v_call cdr3_nt cdr3_aa
TRBJ2-7 - - TRBV7-2 TGTGCCAGCAGCTTAGCGCTGGGGGGTTCCTACGAGCAGTACTTC CASSLALGGSYEQYF
TRBJ2-1 TRBD2 few TRBV9 TGTGCCAGCAGCAGCGGGGACTTTAGCGGGAGGGGCGATGAGCAGTTCTTC CASSSGDFSGRGDEQFF
TRBJ2-5 - - TRBV5-5 TGTGCCAGCAGCTGGTTCTGGCAGGGAAGGGGGTTACAAGAGACCCAGTACTTC CASSWFWQGRGLQETQYF
TRBJ2-5 - - TRBV30 TGTGCCTGGGGGTCTATGGAGGGGGCACCAGGAGAGACCCAGTACTTC CAWGSMEGAPGETQYF
TRBJ2-7 - few TRBV7-8 TGTGCCAGCAGCGCGGACACGCGCCGCAGGGAGTACTTC CASSADTRRREYF
TRBJ1-5 - - TRBV10-3 TGTGCCATCAATGGGCAGGGCGGCGATCAGCCCCAGCATTTT CAINGQGGDQPQHF
TRBJ2-5 TRBD2 - TRBV30 TGTGCCTGGAGTGCGGGACTAGCGGAAGAGACCCAGTACTTC CAWSAGLAEETQYF
TRBJ2-4 TRBD1 - TRBV19 TGTGCCAGTAGTATATCCCAGGGGGTAGCCAAAAACATTCAGTACTTC CASSISQGVAKNIQYF
TRBJ1-5 - - TRBV15 TGTGCCACCAGCAGAGACAGGGAAGCCCAGCATTTT CATSRDREAQHF
TRBJ2-7 - - TRBV9 TGTGCCAGCAGCCTGGGCGGGACCGACTCCTACGAGCAGTACTTC CASSLGGTDSYEQYF
TRBJ2-7 - - TRBV6-1 TGTGCCAGCAGTGAATGGGGAGGTGGATTTTACGAGCAGTACTTC CASSEWGGGFYEQYF
TRBJ2-4 - - TRBV28 TGTGCCAGCAGTTTATCCCCGCGAGAGATAAAAAACATTCAGTACTTC CASSLSPREIKNIQYF
TRBJ2-4 - - TRBV2 TGTGCCAGCAATATGGCTAGTATGGCCAAAAACATTCAGTACTTC CASNMASMAKNIQYF
TRBJ2-5 - few TRBV5-1 TGCGCCAGCAGCCCCAGGACAGAAGAGACCCAGTACTTC CASSPRTEETQYF
TRBJ2-7 TRBD1 - TRBV7-8 TGTGCCAGCGGACAGGGAGAACACGAGCAGTACTTC CASGQGEHEQYF
TRBJ1-3 - - TRBV5-1 TGCGCCAGCAGCTTCCGGACAGGAAACACCATATATTTT CASSFRTGNTIYF
TRBJ1-1 - - TRBV15 TGTGCCACCAGCTTACTAATAAACACTGAAGCTTTCTTT CATSLLINTEAFF
TRBJ1-1 - - TRBV7-2 TGTGCCAGCAGCTTAGCACTTCCGAGCAACACTGAAGCTTTCTTT CASSLALPSNTEAFF
TRBJ1-4 TRBD1 - TRBV7-9 TGTGCCAGCAGTCGACAGGGGCCTTATGGGGAAAAACTGTTTTTT CASSRQGPYGEKLFF
TRBJ1-2 TRBD1 - TRBV15 TGTGCCACCAGCAGAGCGGCAGGGGGTTTTTATGGCTACACCTTC CATSRAAGGFYGYTF
TRBJ2-7 - - TRBV6-5 TGTGCCAGCAGTTACTCTGCGGGCTACTCCTACGAGCAGTACTTC CASSYSAGYSYEQYF
TRBJ2-4 - - TRBV29-1 TGCAGCGCTGCTGAGTCCAACAAAAACATTCAGTACTTC CSAAESNKNIQYF
TRBJ2-7 TRBD2 - TRBV7-9 TGTGCCAGCAGCACCGGGACTAGAGGGTCCTACGAGCAGTACTTC CASSTGTRGSYEQYF
TRBJ1-3 - - TRBV5-8 TGTGCCAGCAGCTCGGCCTTAGCGGCGTTCTCTGGAAACACCATATATTTT CASSSALAAFSGNTIYF
TRBJ1-2 - - TRBV28 TGTGCCAGCAGTTTACCTCAGGGATCGGATGGCTACACCTTC CASSLPQGSDGYTF
TRBJ1-1 - - TRBV4-3 TGCGCCAGCAGCCAAGATCCCCGACAGTGGAACACTGAAGCTTTCTTT CASSQDPRQWNTEAFF
TRBJ2-7 - once TRBV10-3 TGTGCCATACTATCAGAGGTTACCTACGAGCAGTACTTC CAILSEVTYEQYF
TRBJ2-2 - - TRBV15 TGTGCCACCAGCAGAGATCGGGAGACAGGGCGCACCGGGGAGCTGTTTTTT CATSRDRETGRTGELFF
TRBJ2-7 TRBD2 medium-sized TRBV2 TGTGCCAGCAGTCTTACTAGCGACGAGCAGTACTTC CASSLTSDEQYF
TRBJ2-1 TRBD2 once TRBV7-3 TGTGCCAGCAGCCCCTCTAGCGGGAAGGAATCCCCTCAGTTCTTC CASSPSSGKESPQFF
TRBJ2-1 TRBD2 - TRBV9 TGTGCCAGCAGCGTGGCTCCGGGACTAGCGGGAGGGGGTGAGCAGTTCTTC CASSVAPGLAGGGEQFF
TRBJ1-4 TRBD1 few TRBV4-1 TGCGCCAGCAGCCTTCCCGGGACAGATTATAATGAAAAACTGTTTTTT CASSLPGTDYNEKLFF
TRBJ2-1 - - TRBV28 TGTGCCAGCAGTCTAAGAATCTACTTGACCTACAATGAGCAGTTCTTC CASSLRIYLTYNEQFF
TRBJ2-3 - few TRBV19 TGTGCCAGTAGTAAGATAGGGGTCGATACGCAGTATTTT CASSKIGVDTQYF
TRBJ2-1 TRBD2 - TRBV4-3 TGCGCCAGCAGCCAAGATGTCGGACTAGCGGGAGGGGGCCCCTACAATGAGCAGTTCTTC CASSQDVGLAGGGPYNEQFF
TRBJ2-7 - - TRBV9 TGTGCCAGCAGCGTTTCGGGGATTACCTACGAGCAGTACTTC CASSVSGITYEQYF
TRBJ1-1 - - TRBV6-5 TGTGCCAGCAGTTACTCGGAGGGGACTGAAGCTTTCTTT CASSYSEGTEAFF